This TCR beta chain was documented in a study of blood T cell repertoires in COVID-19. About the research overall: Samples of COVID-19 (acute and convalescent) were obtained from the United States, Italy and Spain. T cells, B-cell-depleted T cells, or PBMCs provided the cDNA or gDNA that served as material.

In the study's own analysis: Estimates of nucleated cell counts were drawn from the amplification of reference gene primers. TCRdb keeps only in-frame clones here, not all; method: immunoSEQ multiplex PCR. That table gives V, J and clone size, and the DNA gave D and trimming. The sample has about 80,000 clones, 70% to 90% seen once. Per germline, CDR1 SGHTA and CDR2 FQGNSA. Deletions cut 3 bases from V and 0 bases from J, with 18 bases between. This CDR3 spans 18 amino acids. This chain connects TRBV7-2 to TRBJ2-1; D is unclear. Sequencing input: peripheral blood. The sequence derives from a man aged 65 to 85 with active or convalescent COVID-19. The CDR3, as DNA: TGTGCCAGCAGCTTTCCCCATTCCCAAACAAGCTCCTACAATGAGCAGTTCTTC. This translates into CASSFPHSQTSSYNEQFF.